This TCR beta chain emerged from a study of cytomegalovirus exposure and HLA in healthy donors. The PCR had 60 Vbeta and 13 Jbeta primers. The table came from immunoSEQ multiplex PCR; TCRdb's copy has only in-frame clones and leaves some out. The sample shows around 110,000 clones, 50% to 70% of them seen only once. The germline CDR1 and CDR2 sequences are SGHVS and FNYEAQ. The CDR3 totals 14 residues. Trimming left V 1 base short and J 7 bases short, with 11 bases between. This TCR was sampled from a middle-aged woman in good health and CMV-seropositive. The chain is built from TRBV7-6 and TRBJ1-5, with D possibly TRBD1 on 6 matching bases. What was sequenced was PBMCs. CDR3 DNA: TGTGCCAGCAGCTTAGTCACAGGGCGACAGCCCCAGCATTTT. Translated: CASSLVTGRQPQHF.